What follows describes a single TCR beta chain. Authors' processing steps: Reference gene primer amplification in the assay estimated nucleated cell counts. This table comes from immunoSEQ multiplex PCR, and its TCRdb copy is limited to in-frame clones, with some not included. Clonal size and the V and J genes are those of that table, whereas D and trimming came from the DNA. The table shows 400,000 to 450,000 clones, with around 90% occurring only once. These data originate in a study of blood T cell repertoires in COVID-19. Trimming removed 0 bases from V and 0 bases from J, with 13 bases in between. This CDR3 spans 17 amino acids. Germline V gives CDR1 SGHTS, CDR2 YDEGEE.

This clonotype originated in a young man with COVID-19, enrolled during active disease. The chain combines TRBV5-8 with TRBJ1-5; the D is unclear. Sample: peripheral blood. The CDR3 spells CASSLAAVSYSNQPQHF. CDR3 sequence (DNA): TGTGCCAGCAGCTTGGCCGCCGTCAGTTATAGCAATCAGCCCCAGCATTTT.